These T cell receptor beta chains were read from a single sample in a study of blood T cell repertoires in COVID-19. The method was immunoSEQ multiplex PCR; TCRdb's version includes in-frame clones alone and lacks a portion of them. This sample has roughly 200,000 clones, with about 78% found just once. Sequenced: peripheral blood. The receptor source for this set is a woman aged 45-65 years with active or convalescent COVID-19. Both conserved end residues are part of each CDR3. Fields, in order: CDR3 length, J gene, D gene, clone size, V gene, CDR3 protein, CDR3 DNA. D genes are given only for firm matches. Rows may omit the clone size; those that give it use once, few, many or a size class.

len: 15
j_gene: TRBJ2-7
d_gene: TRBD1
abundance: -
v_gene: TRBV30
CDR3aa: CAWRTRTGYGYEQYF
CDR3nt: TGTGCCTGGAGGACGCGGACAGGGTATGGCTACGAGCAGTACTTC

len: 18
j_gene: TRBJ2-3
d_gene: TRBD2
abundance: -
v_gene: TRBV14
CDR3aa: CASSPPGLADYLTDTQYF
CDR3nt: TGTGCCAGCAGCCCCCCGGGACTAGCGGACTACCTCACAGATACGCAGTATTTT

len: 19
j_gene: TRBJ2-1
d_gene: TRBD2
abundance: -
v_gene: TRBV7-8
CDR3aa: CASSPGASGGWRVYNEQFF
CDR3nt: TGTGCCAGCAGCCCAGGGGCTAGCGGGGGGTGGAGGGTCTACAATGAGCAGTTCTTC

len: 14
j_gene: TRBJ2-1
d_gene: -
abundance: -
v_gene: TRBV18
CDR3aa: CASSPLTRNNEQFF
CDR3nt: TGTGCCAGCTCACCTTTGACTAGGAACAATGAGCAGTTCTTC

len: 14
j_gene: TRBJ1-1
d_gene: -
abundance: once
v_gene: TRBV11-3
CDR3aa: CASSLGGSNTEAFF
CDR3nt: TGTGCCAGCAGCTTAGGGGGCTCGAACACTGAAGCTTTCTTT

len: 16
j_gene: TRBJ1-2
d_gene: TRBD1
abundance: -
v_gene: TRBV4-3
CDR3aa: CASSHTGGKTNYGYTF
CDR3nt: TGCGCCAGCAGCCATACAGGGGGAAAAACTAACTATGGCTACACCTTC

len: 15
j_gene: TRBJ2-3
d_gene: TRBD2
abundance: -
v_gene: TRBV10-2
CDR3aa: CASRGLAEATDTQYF
CDR3nt: TGCGCCAGCAGGGGACTAGCGGAGGCCACAGATACGCAGTATTTT

len: 14
j_gene: TRBJ1-1
d_gene: -
abundance: -
v_gene: TRBV30
CDR3aa: CAWSVLPGATEAFF
CDR3nt: TGTGCCTGGAGTGTGTTGCCCGGAGCCACTGAAGCTTTCTTT

len: 13
j_gene: TRBJ1-2
d_gene: -
abundance: once
v_gene: TRBV7-2
CDR3aa: CASSFWGDYGYTF
CDR3nt: TGTGCCAGCAGCTTTTGGGGAGACTATGGCTACACCTTC

len: 15
j_gene: TRBJ2-3
d_gene: TRBD1
abundance: few
v_gene: TRBV6-5
CDR3aa: CASSYSRGRSDTQYF
CDR3nt: TGTGCCAGCAGTTACTCCAGGGGGCGGTCAGATACGCAGTATTTT

len: 15
j_gene: TRBJ1-1
d_gene: TRBD1
abundance: -
v_gene: TRBV5-1
CDR3aa: CASSLLGTGNTEAFF
CDR3nt: TGCGCCAGCAGCTTGTTAGGGACAGGGAACACTGAAGCTTTCTTT

len: 11
j_gene: TRBJ2-5
d_gene: -
abundance: -
v_gene: TRBV20-1
CDR3aa: CSGLARETQYF
CDR3nt: TGCAGTGGTCTAGCAAGGGAGACCCAGTACTTC

len: 14
j_gene: TRBJ2-1
d_gene: -
abundance: -
v_gene: TRBV30
CDR3aa: CAWSEGSPYNEQFF
CDR3nt: TGTGCCTGGAGTGAGGGGTCTCCCTACAATGAGCAGTTCTTC

len: 17
j_gene: TRBJ1-6
d_gene: -
abundance: -
v_gene: TRBV28
CDR3aa: CASTLDPSSSYNSPLHF
CDR3nt: TGTGCCAGCACCCTAGACCCCTCGAGCTCCTATAATTCACCCCTCCACTTT

len: 15
j_gene: TRBJ2-2
d_gene: TRBD1
abundance: -
v_gene: TRBV5-1
CDR3aa: CASSLTGVDTGELFF
CDR3nt: TGCGCCAGCAGCTTGACAGGGGTTGACACCGGGGAGCTGTTTTTT

len: 14
j_gene: TRBJ1-1
d_gene: TRBD1
abundance: once
v_gene: TRBV7-2
CDR3aa: CASSPQGRRTEAFF
CDR3nt: TGTGCCAGCAGCCCACAGGGGCGCCGGACTGAAGCTTTCTTT